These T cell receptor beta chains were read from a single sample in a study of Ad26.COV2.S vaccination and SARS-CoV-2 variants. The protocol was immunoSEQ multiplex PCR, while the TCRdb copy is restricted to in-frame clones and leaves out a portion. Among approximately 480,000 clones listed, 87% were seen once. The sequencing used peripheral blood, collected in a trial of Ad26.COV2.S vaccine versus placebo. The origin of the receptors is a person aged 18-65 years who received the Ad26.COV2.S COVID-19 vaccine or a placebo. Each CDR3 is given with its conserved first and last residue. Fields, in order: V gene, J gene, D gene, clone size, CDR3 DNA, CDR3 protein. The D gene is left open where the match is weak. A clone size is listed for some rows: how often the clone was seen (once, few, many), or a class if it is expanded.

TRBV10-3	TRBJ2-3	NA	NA	TGTGCCATCACCAATACAGATACGCAGTATTTT	CAITNTDTQYF
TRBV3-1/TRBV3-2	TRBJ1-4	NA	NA	TGTGCCAGCAGCCAAGGGTCAGGTTCTAATGAAAAACTGTTTTTT	CASSQGSGSNEKLFF
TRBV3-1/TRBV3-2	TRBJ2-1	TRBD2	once	TGTGCCAGCAGCCAAGATAGCGGGAGAGGTGTGGCCTACAATGAGCAGTTCTTC	CASSQDSGRGVAYNEQFF
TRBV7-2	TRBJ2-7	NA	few	TGTGCCAGCAGCGCTTGGGTTACCTACGAGCAGTACTTC	CASSAWVTYEQYF
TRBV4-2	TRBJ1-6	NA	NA	TGTGCCAGCAGCCCCATCTCAGGGTCTCCCATTTCACCCCTCCACTTT	CASSPISGSPISPLHF
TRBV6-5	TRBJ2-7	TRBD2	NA	TGTGCCAGCAGTCCCGCCGGGGGGAGCGCCTACGAGCAGTACTTC	CASSPAGGSAYEQYF
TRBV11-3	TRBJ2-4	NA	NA	TGTGCCAGCAGCTTAGGCGGTGGCTCAAACATTCAGTACTTC	CASSLGGGSNIQYF
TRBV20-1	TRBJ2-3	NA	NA	TGCAGTGCCCCGCTCGCTCATACGCAGTATTTT	CSAPLAHTQYF
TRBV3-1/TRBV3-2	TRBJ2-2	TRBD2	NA	TGTGCCAGCAGCCAAGATTTGCTAGCGGGAGTGAACACCGGGGAGCTGTTTTTT	CASSQDLLAGVNTGELFF
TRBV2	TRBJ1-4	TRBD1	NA	TGTGCCAGCAGTGGGGGACAGGGTAAAGGTGAAAAACTGTTTTTT	CASSGGQGKGEKLFF
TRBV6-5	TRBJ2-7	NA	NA	TGTGCCAGCAGCGCACCGGGATTATACGAGCAGTACTTC	CASSAPGLYEQYF
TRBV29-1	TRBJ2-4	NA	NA	TGCAGCGTTCAGACGTATGACAAAAACATTCAGTACTTC	CSVQTYDKNIQYF
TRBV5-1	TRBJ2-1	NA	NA	TGCGCCAGCAGCTTTGGGGGGGCCAGCTACAATGAGCAGTTCTTC	CASSFGGASYNEQFF
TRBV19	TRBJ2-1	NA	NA	TGTGCCAGTAGTAGCAAGGGTAGCGGTAGCTCCTACAATGAGCAGTTCTTC	CASSSKGSGSSYNEQFF
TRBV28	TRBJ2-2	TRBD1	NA	TGTGCCAGCAGTTTATGGACAGGGGGGACCGGGGAGCTGTTTTTT	CASSLWTGGTGELFF
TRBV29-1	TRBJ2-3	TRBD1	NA	TGCAGCGTCGCACAGGGGCTGGGCACAGATACGCAGTATTTT	CSVAQGLGTDTQYF
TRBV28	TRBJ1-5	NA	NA	TGTGCCAGCAGTTCGGGGGGCCTTGGGCAGCCCCAGCATTTT	CASSSGGLGQPQHF
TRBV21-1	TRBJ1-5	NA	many	TGTGCCAGCAGCAGCCCCAGCAATCAGCCCCAGCATTTT	CASSSPSNQPQHF
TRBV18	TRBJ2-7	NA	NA	TGTGCCAGCTCCCCCCTCGGGGATGAGCAGTACTTC	CASSPLGDEQYF
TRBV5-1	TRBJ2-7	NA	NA	TGCGCCAGCAGCTTGGCCGCGGCAGGGGCCCCCTACGAGCAGTACTTC	CASSLAAAGAPYEQYF
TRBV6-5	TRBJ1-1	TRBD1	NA	TGTGCCAGCAGTCACCGTGTGTTGGGACAGGCGAAGGCTTTCTTT	CASSHRVLGQAKAFF
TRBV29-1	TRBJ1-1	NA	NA	TGCAGCGTTGGGTTTAGGAACACTGAAGCTTTCTTT	CSVGFRNTEAFF
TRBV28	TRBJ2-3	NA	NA	TGTGCCAGCACCGATCGCGGTAGAGAGGGCACAGATACGCAGTATTTT	CASTDRGREGTDTQYF
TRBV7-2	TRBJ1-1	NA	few	TGTGCCAGCAGCTCGGGGACCGCCCGGAGTTCGGCTTTCTTT	CASSSGTARSSAFF
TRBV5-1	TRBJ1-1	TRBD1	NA	TGCGCCAGCAGCTTGGTTGCAGGGGGCAAGGGGAGCACTGAAGCTTTCTTT	CASSLVAGGKGSTEAFF
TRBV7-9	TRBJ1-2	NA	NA	TGTGCCAGCAGCACGGGACACCGCTACACCTTC	CASSTGHRYTF